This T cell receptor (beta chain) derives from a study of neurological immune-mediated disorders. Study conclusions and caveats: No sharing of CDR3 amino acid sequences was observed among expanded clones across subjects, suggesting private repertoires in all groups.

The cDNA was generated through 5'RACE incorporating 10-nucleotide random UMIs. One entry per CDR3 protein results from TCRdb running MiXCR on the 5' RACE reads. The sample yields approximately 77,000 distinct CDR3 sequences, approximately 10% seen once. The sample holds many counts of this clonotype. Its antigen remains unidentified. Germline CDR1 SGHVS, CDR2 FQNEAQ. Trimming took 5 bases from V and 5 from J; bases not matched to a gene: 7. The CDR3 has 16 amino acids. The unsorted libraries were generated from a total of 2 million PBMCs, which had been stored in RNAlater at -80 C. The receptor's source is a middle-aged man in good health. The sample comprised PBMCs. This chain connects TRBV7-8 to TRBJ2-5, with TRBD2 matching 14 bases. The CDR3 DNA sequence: TGTGCCAGCAGCCCACGACTAGCGGGGGGGCACGAGACCCAGTACTTC. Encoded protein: CASSPRLAGGHETQYF.